Listed here is a single TCR beta chain. Antigen specificity is unknown. RNA totalling roughly 0.45 to 1 ug underwent reverse transcription with random hexamers. Amplification of TCR beta CDR3 was carried out by immunoSEQ multiplex PCR, which covered 54 Vbeta and 13 Jbeta segments. MiXCR was run by TCRdb on the immunoSEQ multiplex PCR reads, yielding one entry per CDR3 protein. The sample lists around 150,000 distinct CDR3 sequences; approximately 96% were seen once. This CDR3 comprises 13 residues. Germline V CDR1 and CDR2: SEHNR, FQNEAQ (reference sequence). V dropped 5 bases and J dropped 4 bases, with 11 bases sitting between them. TCR beta sequences were obtained from blood CD8+ and CD4+ T cells. This entry belongs to a study of CD8 T cells in Susac syndrome. Study observations and caveats: The study recognized that its TCR sequencing and HLA analysis covered a relatively small number of individuals.

V and J are TRBV7-9 and TRBJ1-1; no reliable D call. Sequencing used CD4+ T cells from PBMCs. The TCR sequence derives from a human donor with multiple sclerosis. CDR3 DNA: TGTGCCAGCAGCCTGCCGCAGCCCACTGAAGCTTTCTTT. Translating gives CASSLPQPTEAFF.